Each of the 9 T cell receptor beta chains below was sequenced from the same sample in a study of OX40 agonist ivuxolimab in advanced cancers. Produced via immunoSEQ multiplex PCR; TCRdb's table is partial and in-frame only. The repertoire includes under 70,000 clones, around nine tenths of them detected once, and around 0.99% sits in the top ten. The sequencing here drew on CD4+ or CD8+ T cells sorted from blood, taken in a trial of the OX40 agonist ivuxolimab. All receptors derive from an adult with an advanced solid tumor such as melanoma, head and neck, liver or kidney cancer.

This chain joins TRBV19 and TRBJ2-2, with 9 bases aligning to TRBD2. The CDR3 spans 14 residues. CDR1 is LNHDA and CDR2 is SQIVND in the germline V gene (reference sequence). Trimming took 7 bases from V and 3 from J; bases not matched to a gene: 3. The CDR3 DNA sequence: TGTGCCAGTAAAACTAGCGGGTACACCGGGGAGCTGTTTTTT. This translates into CASKTSGYTGELFF.

This chain links TRBV7-9 with TRBJ2-7, with 9 bases lining up with TRBD2. CDR1 and CDR2 (germline): SEHNR, FQNEAQ (reference sequence). V lost 8 bases and J lost 3; bases outside the gene matches: 11. The CDR3 runs to 15 residues. CDR3 amino acids: CASASGSGSFYEQYF. CDR3 DNA sequence: TGTGCCAGCGCGAGCGGTAGCGGGAGTTTCTACGAGCAGTACTTC.

The J gene is TRBJ1-2, the V gene TRBV5-2. TRBV5-2 is a pseudogene segment. This CDR3 is 16 amino acids long. The CDR3 DNA reads as TGTGCCAGCAATCATAATAGAGAGACGAAAGACCTATGGCTACACTTC. Protein product: CASNHNRETKDLWLHF.

V usage is TRBV7-9 and J usage is TRBJ1-1; TRBD1 might be the D (5 bases). CDR1 is SEHNR, CDR2 FQNEAQ, per germline (reference sequence). This CDR3 is built from 15 residues. Trimming cost V 1 base and J 0 bases, with 9 bases left between them. CDR3 sequence reads: CASSLGQIMNTEAFF. The CDR3 coding sequence is TGTGCCAGCAGCTTAGGACAGATCATGAACACTGAAGCTTTCTTT. Combining the CDR3 with reference TRBV7-9 and TRBJ1-1 gives the whole variable domain DTGVSQNPRHKITKRGQNVTFRCDPISEHNRLYWYRQTLGQGPEFLTYFQNEAQLEKSRLLSDRFSAERPKGSFSTLEIQRTEQGDSAMYLCASSLGQIMNTEAFFGQGTRLTVV.

The sample holds a few counts of this clone. The chain uses TRBV11-2 and TRBJ2-2; TRBD1 matches at 9 bases. V shed 4 bases, J shed 1 base, and the junction held 4 bases outside the gene matches. This CDR3 has 16 amino acids. Germline V lookup: CDR1 SGHAT, CDR2 FQNNGV. CDR3 loop: CASSSQTGGNTGELFF. CDR3 DNA sequence: TGTGCCAGCAGCTCGCAGACAGGGGGGAACACCGGGGAGCTGTTTTTT.

This clone was detected only a few times. The chain couples TRBV7-3 to TRBJ2-2; D not certain. The CDR3 totals 14 residues. Looked up from germline, CDR1 is SGHTA and CDR2 is FQGTGA. V was pared by 2 bases and J by 3 bases, with 7 bases between. CDR3: CASSLDTYTGELFF. CDR3 sequence (DNA): TGTGCCAGCAGCTTAGACACGTACACCGGGGAGCTGTTTTTT.

The V call is TRBV5-5, the J call TRBJ1-1; D ambiguous. The CDR3 is 15 residues long. The V end lost 3 bases, the J end lost 0 bases, and 12 bases lay between the germline ends. Germline V gives CDR1 SGHKS, CDR2 YYEKEE (reference sequence). CDR3 DNA: TGTGCCAGCAGCTGGGCCTTGGTGGTGAACACTGAAGCTTTCTTT. Amino acid sequence: CASSWALVVNTEAFF. The variable domain in full, with the rest retrieved from reference TRBV5-5 and TRBJ1-1, is DAGVTQSPTHLIKTRGQQVTLRCSPISGHKSVSWYQQVLGQGPQFIFQYYEKEERGRGNFPDRFSARQFPNYSSELNVNALLLGDSALYLCASSWALVVNTEAFFGQGTRLTVV.

This chain joins TRBV7-3 and TRBJ2-1; D is undetermined. This CDR3 region has 12 residues. Germline V gene data show CDR1 as SGHTA and CDR2 as FQGTGA. The germline V and J ends were trimmed by 2 bases and 5 bases, with 4 bases remaining between them. The CDR3 bases are TGTGCCAGCAGCTTAGAGGACAATGAGCAGTTCTTC. Residues: CASSLEDNEQFF.

This clone was observed once. The rearrangement joins TRBV5-6 to TRBJ2-3; no reliable D call. Trimming removed 2 bases from V and 5 bases from J, with 18 bases in between. The CDR3 is made up of 16 amino acids. Germline loops: CDR1 SGHDT, CDR2 YYEEEE. In DNA, the CDR3 is TGTGCCAGCAGCTTCGTTACTCTTGGGGTTGGAGATACGCAGTATTTT. Translation: CASSFVTLGVGDTQYF.